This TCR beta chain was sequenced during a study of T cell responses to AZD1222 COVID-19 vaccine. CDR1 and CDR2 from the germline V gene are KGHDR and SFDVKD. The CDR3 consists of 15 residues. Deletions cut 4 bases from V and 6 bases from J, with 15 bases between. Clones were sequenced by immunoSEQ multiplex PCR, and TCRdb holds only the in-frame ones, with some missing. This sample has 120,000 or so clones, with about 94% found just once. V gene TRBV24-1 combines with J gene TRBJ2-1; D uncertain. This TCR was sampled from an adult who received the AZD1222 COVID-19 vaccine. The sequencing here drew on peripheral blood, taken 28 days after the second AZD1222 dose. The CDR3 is CATSDPQNRANEQFF. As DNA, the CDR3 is TGTGCCACCAGTGACCCACAAAATCGGGCCAATGAGCAGTTCTTC.